This T cell receptor (beta chain) stems from a study of response to subunit inactivated influenza vaccine. Whole-study results and caveats: Each seasonal flu vaccination may recruit only limited new T cells, authors suggested.

TCRdb recomputed calls from the RT-PCR reads with MiXCR, one row per CDR3 protein. The sample yields about 580,000 distinct CDR3 sequences, 13% to 15% seen once. CDR3 length: 15 amino acids. In germline, CDR1 is MNHNS, CDR2 SASEGT. The V segment lost 5 bases and the J segment 2 bases; nucleotides outside the gene matches: 6. As to this clonotype: Its specificity is not known.

This chain joins TRBV6-1 and TRBJ1-3; 7 positions agree with TRBD1. The material sequenced was PBMCs from blood, taken about 12 days after vaccination. This receptor was taken from a middle-aged man who received an inactivated influenza vaccine. In nucleotides, the CDR3 is TGTGCCAGCAGTCGCTCCCAGGGGGCTGGAAACACCATATATTTT. This sequence encodes CASSRSQGAGNTIYF.